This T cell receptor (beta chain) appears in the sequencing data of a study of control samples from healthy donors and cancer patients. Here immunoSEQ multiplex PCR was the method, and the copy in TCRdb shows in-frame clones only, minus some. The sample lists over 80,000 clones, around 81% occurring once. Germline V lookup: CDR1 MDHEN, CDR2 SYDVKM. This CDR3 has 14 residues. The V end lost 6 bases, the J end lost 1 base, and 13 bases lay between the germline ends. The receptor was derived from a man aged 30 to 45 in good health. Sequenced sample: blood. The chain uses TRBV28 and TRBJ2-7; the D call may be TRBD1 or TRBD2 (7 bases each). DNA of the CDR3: TGTGCCAGCAGGCGACAGGGAGGGTCCTACGAGCAGTACTTC. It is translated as CASRRQGGSYEQYF.